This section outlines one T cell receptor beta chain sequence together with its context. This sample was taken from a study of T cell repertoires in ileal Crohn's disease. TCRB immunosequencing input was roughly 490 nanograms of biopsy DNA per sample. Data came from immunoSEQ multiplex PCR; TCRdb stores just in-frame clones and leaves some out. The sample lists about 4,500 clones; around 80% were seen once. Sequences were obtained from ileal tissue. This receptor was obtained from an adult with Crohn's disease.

The CDR3 bases are TGTGCCAGCAGGACACAGGGGGCAGAGACCCAGTACTTC. This encodes CASRTQGAETQYF. This chain uses TRBV28 with TRBJ2-5; 9 nucleotides match TRBD1. The trim removed 6 bases at V and 4 bases at J, leaving 3 bases unmatched. CDR3 length: 13 residues. Germline V gene data show CDR1 as MDHEN and CDR2 as SYDVKM.